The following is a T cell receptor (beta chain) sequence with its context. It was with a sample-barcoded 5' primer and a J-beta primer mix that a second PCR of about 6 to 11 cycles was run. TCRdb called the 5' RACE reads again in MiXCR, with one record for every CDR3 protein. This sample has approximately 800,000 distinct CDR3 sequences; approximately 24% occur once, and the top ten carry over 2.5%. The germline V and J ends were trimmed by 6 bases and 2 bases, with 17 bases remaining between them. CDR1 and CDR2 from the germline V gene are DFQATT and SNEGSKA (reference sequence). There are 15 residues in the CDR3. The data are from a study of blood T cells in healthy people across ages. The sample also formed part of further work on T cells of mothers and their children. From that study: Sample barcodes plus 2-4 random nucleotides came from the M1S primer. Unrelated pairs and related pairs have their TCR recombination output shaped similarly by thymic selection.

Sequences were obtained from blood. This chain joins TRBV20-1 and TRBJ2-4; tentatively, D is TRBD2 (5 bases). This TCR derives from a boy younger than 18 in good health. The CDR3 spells CSALLVPGSKNIQYF. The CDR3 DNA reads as TGCAGTGCCCTCTTAGTTCCGGGGTCCAAAAACATTCAGTACTTC.